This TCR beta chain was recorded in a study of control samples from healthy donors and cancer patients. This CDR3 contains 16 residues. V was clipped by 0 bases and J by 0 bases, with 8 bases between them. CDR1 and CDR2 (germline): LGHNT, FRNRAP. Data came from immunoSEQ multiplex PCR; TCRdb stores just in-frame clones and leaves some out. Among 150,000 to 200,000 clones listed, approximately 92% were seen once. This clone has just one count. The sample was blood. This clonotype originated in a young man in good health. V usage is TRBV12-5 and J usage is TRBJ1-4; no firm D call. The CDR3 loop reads CASGLVLSATNEKLFF. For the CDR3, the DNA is TGTGCTAGTGGTTTGGTACTCTCCGCAACTAATGAAAAACTGTTTTTT.